The 27 T cell receptor beta chains presented below share a single source sample, sequenced in a study of blood T cell dynamics during melanoma immunotherapy. Only in-frame clones appear in the TCRdb table, and some are missing; sequencing was by immunoSEQ multiplex PCR. The sample contains 15,000 to 20,000 clones, around 93% of which appear only once. As to time point: week 3, after first cycle of checkpoint inhibitor. Sequencing used effector memory CD8+ T cells from blood, obtained from a patient treated with checkpoint blockade. Source of these receptors: a human donor with melanoma.

J is TRBJ2-3 and V is TRBV5-1; a possible D gene is TRBD2 (7 bases). The germline gives CDR1 SGHRS, CDR2 YFSETQ. The CDR3 contains 14 residues. V was cut by 3 bases and J by 5 bases, with 13 bases left in between. CDR3 nucleotide sequence: TGCGCCAGCAGCTCGGACAGCGGGGAAGATACGCAGTATTTT. Translating gives CASSSDSGEDTQYF. Looking up the rest from reference TRBV5-1 and TRBJ2-3 gives the full variable domain: KAGVTQTPRYLIKTRGQQVTLSCSPISGHRSVSWYQQTPGQGLQFLFEYFSETQRNKGNFPGRFSGRQFSNSRSEMNVSTLELGDSALYLCASSSDSGEDTQYFGPGTRLTVL.

The chain is built from TRBV5-4 and TRBJ2-6, with TRBD2 as a possible D gene (6 bases). Trimming took off 5 bases at V and 4 bases at J, with 10 bases between the two ends. The germline CDR1 and CDR2 sequences are SGHNT and YYREEE (reference sequence). This CDR3 is built from 14 residues. CDR3 protein: CASSWEEGANVLTF. The DNA of the CDR3 is TGTGCCAGCAGTTGGGAGGAAGGGGCCAACGTCCTGACTTTC.

The chain has TRBV1 and TRBJ2-2; the table's D call of TRBD2 was not tested on the DNA. TRBV1 is shown as a pseudogene. The CDR3 length is 16 residues. The CDR3 sequence is CTSSQDRVAGTGELFF. The CDR3 nucleotides read TGCACCAGCAGTCAAGATCGAGTAGCCGGCACCGGGGAGCTGTTTTTT.

The rearrangement joins TRBV28 to TRBJ2-1; TRBD1 matches 7 bases. This CDR3 spans 18 amino acids. CDR1 is MDHEN and CDR2 is SYDVKM in the germline V gene. The V gene end was trimmed by 6 bases and the J gene end by 4 bases; junction bases not matched to a gene: 18. CDR3 bases: TGTGCCAGCAGCACAAACAGGGGAGAAGCCTGGGGATACAATGAGCAGTTCTTC. This gives the protein CASSTNRGEAWGYNEQFF.

V and J are TRBV4-1 and TRBJ1-5, with D possibly TRBD1 on 6 matching bases. CDR3 length equals 18 residues. V was trimmed by 0 bases and J by 2 bases, leaving 17 bases between them. Germline loops: CDR1 MGHRA, CDR2 YSYEKL. The CDR3 region is CASSQEYTGIVRNQPQHF. The CDR3, as DNA: TGCGCCAGCAGCCAAGAGTATACAGGGATTGTTCGCAATCAGCCCCAGCATTTT.

The V call is TRBV11-2, the J call TRBJ2-7; a weak D match, TRBD2 (7 bases). Germline loops: CDR1 SGHAT, CDR2 FQNNGV. The V end lost 3 bases, the J end lost 3 bases, and 12 bases lay between the germline ends. The CDR3 loop spans 14 amino acids. The CDR3 region is CASSFGGGNYEQYF. The CDR3 DNA reads TGTGCCAGCAGCTTCGGCGGGGGCAACTACGAGCAGTACTTC.

This chain links TRBV2 with TRBJ2-1, with 7 bases lining up with TRBD2. The germline CDR1 and CDR2 sequences are SNHLY and FYNNEI. The length of the CDR3 is 15 residues. Unmatched junction bases numbered 13, after V lost 6 bases and J lost 8 bases. DNA of the CDR3: TGTGCCAGCAGGAAATTTAGCGGTGCGGGGGATGAGCAGTTCTTC. It yields the protein CASRKFSGAGDEQFF.

V usage is TRBV9 and J usage is TRBJ1-5, with D tentatively TRBD1 (6 bases). The V gene lost 4 bases and the J gene lost 9 bases, with 14 bases spanning the gap. The V gene's germline CDR1 is SGDLS and CDR2 YYNGEE. This CDR3 comprises 13 residues. The CDR3 nucleotides read TGTGCCAGCAGCAAGGGGGGGTTTGGGCCCCAGCATTTT. Its translation is CASSKGGFGPQHF. Based on the CDR3 plus reference TRBV9 and TRBJ1-5, the full variable domain is DSGVTQTPKHLITATGQRVTLRCSPRSGDLSVYWYQQSLDQGLQFLIQYYNGEERAKGNILERFSAQQFPDLHSELNLSSLELGDSALYFCASSKGGFGPQHFGDGTRLSIL.

The J gene is TRBJ2-3, the V gene TRBV27; D remains unclear. The CDR3 totals 11 residues. The germline V and J ends were trimmed by 7 bases and 6 bases, with 8 bases remaining between them. The germline V gene encodes CDR1 MNHEY and CDR2 SMNVEV (reference sequence). CDR3 nucleotide sequence: TGTGCCAGCATCCTCGGGGATACGCAGTATTTT. Translation gives CASILGDTQYF.

This chain connects TRBV7-9 to TRBJ2-6, with 10 bases aligning to TRBD2. Germline CDR1 reads SEHNR; CDR2 reads FQNEAQ (reference sequence). Trimming at V came to 1 base and at J to 0 bases, leaving 3 bases not matched to a gene. The CDR3 has 18 amino acids. CDR3: CASSLELAGSSGANVLTF. CDR3 DNA sequence: TGTGCCAGCAGCTTAGAACTAGCGGGAAGCTCTGGGGCCAACGTCCTGACTTTC.

The gene calls are TRBV6-1 and TRBJ2-5; tentative D call: TRBD1 (6 bases). The CDR3 is 14 residues long. Germline V CDR1 and CDR2: MNHNS, SASEGT. The V end lost 1 base, the J end lost 3 bases, and 9 bases lay between the germline ends. The CDR3 DNA sequence: TGTGCCAGCAGTGAAGGGCCAGGGGAAGAGACCCAGTACTTC. It specifies CASSEGPGEETQYF.

CDR3 in amino acids: CASSLTEAGELFF. Here the CDR3 DNA reads TGTGCCAGCAGTTTAACGGAGGCCGGGGAGCTGTTTTTT. The chain is built from TRBV28 and TRBJ2-2; D possibly corresponds to TRBD2 (5 bases). The CDR3 is made up of 13 amino acids. V shed 2 bases and J shed 6 bases, with 7 bases lying between them. CDR1 is MDHEN, CDR2 SYDVKM, per germline.

For the CDR3, the DNA is TGTGCCAGCAGTTTATGGGGGACTAGCGGGAGGACCTACTACAATGAGCAGTTCTTC. It is translated as CASSLWGTSGRTYYNEQFF. The chain employs TRBV27 and TRBJ2-1, with 15 nucleotides matching TRBD2. Germline-derived CDR1 and CDR2 are MNHEY and SMNVEV (reference sequence). There are 19 residues in the CDR3. The junction had 7 bases not matched to a gene; V was cut back by 1 base and J by 3 bases.

This clone was counted a single time. The chain combines TRBV12-2 with TRBJ2-5. TRBV12-2 corresponds to a pseudogene. This CDR3 is 13 amino acids long. The CDR3 loop reads CASRLVREETQYF. CDR3 DNA: TGTGCAAGTCGCTTAGTAAGGGAAGAGACCCAGTACTTC.

This clone was detected once. This chain joins TRBV2 and TRBJ2-3; a weak D match, TRBD2 (5 bases). V lost 2 bases and J lost 5, with 17 bases in between. Germline V lookup: CDR1 SNHLY, CDR2 FYNNEI. The CDR3 is made up of 16 amino acids. Here the CDR3 reads CASSEIYGEFGDTQYF. CDR3 DNA: TGTGCCAGCAGTGAAATTTATGGGGAGTTTGGAGATACGCAGTATTTT.

The V call is TRBV13, the J call TRBJ2-1; 11 bases are a match to TRBD2. Germline V gene sequence: CDR1 PRHDT, CDR2 FYEKMQ (reference sequence). The J segment lost 3 bases and the V segment lost 6 bases, leaving 4 bases of the junction unmatched. The CDR3 is made up of 15 amino acids. In DNA, the CDR3 is TGTGCCAGCAGGGGACTAGCGGATAGCTACAATGAGCAGTTCTTC. Translating gives CASRGLADSYNEQFF.

The CDR3 bases are TGTGCCAGCAGCTTGGGGGTATCAGGCCAGCCCCAGCATTTT. This codes for CASSLGVSGQPQHF. This chain connects TRBV5-6 to TRBJ1-5; D gene ambiguous. The CDR3 has 14 residues. Germline CDR1 and CDR2: SGHDT and YYEEEE. V shed 0 bases and J shed 7 bases, with 11 bases lying between them.

This chain joins TRBV21-1 and TRBJ2-2. TRBV21-1 is an annotated pseudogene. This CDR3 is 14 amino acids long. The CDR3 DNA sequence: TGTGCCAGCAGCAAATCCTGCCGCACCGGGGAGCTGTTTTTT. Amino acid sequence: CASSKSCRTGELFF.

The chain is built from TRBV11-2 and TRBJ1-6; perhaps TRBD1 as D (6 bases). Germline lookup yields CDR1 SGHAT and CDR2 FQNNGV. V lost 5 bases to trimming and J lost 2 bases, with 13 bases between them. The CDR3 covers 16 residues. The CDR3 DNA reads as TGTGCCAGCAGCCATCGAACAGGGACCTATAATTCACCCCTCCACTTT. Translated: CASSHRTGTYNSPLHF.

This chain links TRBV19 with TRBJ2-3; a weak D match, TRBD2 (6 bases). This CDR3 spans 13 amino acids. Trimming pared 6 bases from V and 3 bases from J, leaving 10 bases between. CDR1 LNHDA and CDR2 SQIVND come from the germline V gene (reference sequence). CDR3 amino acids: CASSASGTDTQYF. CDR3 DNA: TGTGCCAGTAGCGCGAGCGGGACAGATACGCAGTATTTT.

The gene calls are TRBV9 and TRBJ2-7, with 10 nucleotides matching TRBD2. Germline loops: CDR1 SGDLS, CDR2 YYNGEE. With 5 bases clipped from V and 7 bases from J, the junction kept 12 bases outside the gene matches. The CDR3 is made up of 15 amino acids. The CDR3 region is CASSVSGRSTGEQYF. CDR3 nucleotides: TGTGCCAGCAGTGTTAGCGGGAGGTCTACTGGGGAGCAGTACTTC.

V is TRBV4-1 and J is TRBJ1-1; D call uncertain. The CDR3 is 13 amino acids. The germline V gene has CDR1 MGHRA and CDR2 YSYEKL. V lost 4 bases to trimming and J lost 12 bases, with 18 bases between them. The CDR3 loop is CASSPPDGFEPFF. CDR3 bases: TGCGCCAGCAGCCCACCGGACGGTTTTGAGCCTTTCTTT.

The V call is TRBV5-1, the J call TRBJ2-5, with 14 bases matching TRBD2. The V gene end was trimmed by 3 bases and the J gene end by 5 bases; junction bases not matched to a gene: 6. The CDR3 spans 16 residues. Germline assignment: CDR1 SGHRS and CDR2 YFSETQ. The CDR3 reads CASSSGLAGEGETQYF. Here the CDR3 DNA reads TGCGCCAGCAGCTCGGGACTAGCGGGAGAGGGGGAGACCCAGTACTTC.

The V call is TRBV10-2, the J call TRBJ1-1, with D possibly TRBD1 on 6 matching bases. The CDR3 has 14 residues. Germline CDR1 and CDR2: WSHSY and SAAADI. The ends were cut back, 10 bases at V and 1 base at J, with 16 bases in the middle. Here the CDR3 DNA reads TGCGCCATCTGGAACAGGGAAAAGAACACTGAAGCTTTCTTT. It specifies CAIWNREKNTEAFF.

This clone has a handful of counts. V and J are TRBV6-5 and TRBJ2-7, with 9 positions matching TRBD2. J gave up 3 bases and V 2 bases, and 5 bases lay outside the gene matches. The germline V gene encodes CDR1 MNHEY and CDR2 SVGAGI. CDR3 length: 15 amino acids. The chain's CDR3 is CASSYTSGGHYEQYF. The CDR3, as DNA: TGTGCCAGCAGTTACACCAGCGGGGGGCACTACGAGCAGTACTTC.

The chain links TRBV28 to TRBJ1-2; D remains ambiguous. Trimming removed 4 bases from V and 6 bases from J, with 18 bases in between. This CDR3 is built from 15 residues. CDR1 MDHEN and CDR2 SYDVKM come from the germline V gene. The CDR3 sequence: CASSSSWVHSHGYTF. The CDR3 nucleotides are TGTGCCAGCAGTTCCTCGTGGGTTCATTCCCATGGCTACACCTTC.

The genes are TRBV7-8 and TRBJ2-5, with 7 bases fitting TRBD1. Germline values: CDR1 SGHVS, CDR2 FQNEAQ. This CDR3 has 15 residues. V shed 3 bases, J shed 0 bases, and the junction held 4 bases outside the gene matches. The CDR3 spells CASSLGQRDQETQYF. The CDR3 bases are TGTGCCAGCAGCTTGGGACAGAGAGACCAAGAGACCCAGTACTTC.